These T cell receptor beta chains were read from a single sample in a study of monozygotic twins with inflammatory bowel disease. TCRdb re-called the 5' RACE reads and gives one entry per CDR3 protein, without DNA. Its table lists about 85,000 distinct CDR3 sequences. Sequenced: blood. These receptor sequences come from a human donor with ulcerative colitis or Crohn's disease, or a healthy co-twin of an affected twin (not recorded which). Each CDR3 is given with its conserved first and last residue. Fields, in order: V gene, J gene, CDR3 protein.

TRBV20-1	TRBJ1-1	CSASPRPPLMNTEAFF
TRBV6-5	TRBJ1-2	CASSYSDSIYGYNF
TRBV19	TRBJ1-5	CASSAINGGSNQPQHF
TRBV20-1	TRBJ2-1	CSAEAGDFYNEQFF
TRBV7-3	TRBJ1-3	CASSFGGRGAGNTIYF
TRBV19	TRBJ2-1	CASSSTSGGFSYNEQFF
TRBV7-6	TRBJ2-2	CASSLRGGENTGELFF
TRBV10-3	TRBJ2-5	CAISRLAGGQETQYF
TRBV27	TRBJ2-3	CASKRGGTDTQYF
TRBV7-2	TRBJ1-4	CASSVAYVQKLFF
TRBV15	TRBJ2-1	CATSRDRVWRDEQFF
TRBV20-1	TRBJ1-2	CSATWTGSDGGYTF
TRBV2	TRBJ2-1	CASRTRAGTSGGFF
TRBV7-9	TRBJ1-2	CASSLLQGIYGYTF
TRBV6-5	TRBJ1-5	CASSYGTGNQPQHF
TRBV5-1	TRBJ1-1	CASSLDGQGRNTEAFF
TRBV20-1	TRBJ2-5	CSARSPATETQYF
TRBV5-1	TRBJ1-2	CASSSGTGNLDYGYTF
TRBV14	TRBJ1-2	CASSPHDTYGYTF
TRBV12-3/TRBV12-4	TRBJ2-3	CASSRESPQYF
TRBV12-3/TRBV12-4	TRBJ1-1	CASSLDISNTEAFF
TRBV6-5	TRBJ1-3	CASSYRGRGSGNTIYF
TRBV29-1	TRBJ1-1	CSVEPSGGIIAFF
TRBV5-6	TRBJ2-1	CASSFRQNYNEQFF
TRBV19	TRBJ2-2	CASAPRQGLFTGELFF
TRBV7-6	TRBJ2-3	CASSLGPGGWEDTQYF
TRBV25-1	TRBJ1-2	CASRDIQGYTF
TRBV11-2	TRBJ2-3	CASSLASLAGTDTQYF
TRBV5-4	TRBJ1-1	CASSYRDRGSEAFF
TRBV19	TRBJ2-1	CASRAWTDSYNEQFF
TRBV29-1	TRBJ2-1	CSAEARDRVYNEQFF
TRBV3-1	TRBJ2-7	CASSRETYEQYF
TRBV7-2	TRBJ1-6	CASSLAGTLFSPLHF
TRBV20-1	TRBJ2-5	CSARPGALGGETQYF
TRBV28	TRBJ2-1	CASSDRGGNEQFF
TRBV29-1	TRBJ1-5	CSVSEGRGDQPQHF
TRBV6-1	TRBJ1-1	CASRLTGRVTEAFF
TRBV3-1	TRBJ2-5	CASSPGTQQATQYF
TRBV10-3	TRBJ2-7	CAISASGETSEQYF
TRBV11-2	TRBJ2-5	CASSFYIQYQETQYF
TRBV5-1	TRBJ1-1	CASSVQGANTEAFF
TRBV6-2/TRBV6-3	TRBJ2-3	CASSYGPRNTQYF
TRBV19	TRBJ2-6	CASSIRGAGANVLTF
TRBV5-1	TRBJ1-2	CASSLAPERNYGYTF
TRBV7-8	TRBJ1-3	CASSLARVRSGNTIYF
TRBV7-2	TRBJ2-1	CASSPRGQHYNEQFF
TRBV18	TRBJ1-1	CASSPPEGRRAFF
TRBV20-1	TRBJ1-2	CSARVRRGIEDGYTF
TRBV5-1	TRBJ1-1	CASKGTGGVEAFF
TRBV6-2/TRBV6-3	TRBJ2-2	CASTPPTGLAGGRYTGELFF
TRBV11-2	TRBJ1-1	CASRLGGRDNTEAFF
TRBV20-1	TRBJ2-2	CSGRVGRELFF
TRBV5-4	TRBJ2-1	CASSLGGLRSYNEQFF
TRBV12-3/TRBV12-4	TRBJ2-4	CASSVSGVPAKNIQYF
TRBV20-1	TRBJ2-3	CSARDDLRGSGVTDTQYF